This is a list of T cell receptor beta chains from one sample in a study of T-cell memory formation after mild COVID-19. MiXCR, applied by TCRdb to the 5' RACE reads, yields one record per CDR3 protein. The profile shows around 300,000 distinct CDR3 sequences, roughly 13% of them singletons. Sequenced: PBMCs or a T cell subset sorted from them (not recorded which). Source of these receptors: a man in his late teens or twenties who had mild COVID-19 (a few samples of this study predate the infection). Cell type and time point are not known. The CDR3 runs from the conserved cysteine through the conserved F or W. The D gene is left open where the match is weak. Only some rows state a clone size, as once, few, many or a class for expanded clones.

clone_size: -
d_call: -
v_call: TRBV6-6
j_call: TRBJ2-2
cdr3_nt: TGTGCCAGCAGTTACCCTGCTCAGGGAAGTCACGGGGAGCTGTTTTTT
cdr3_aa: CASSYPAQGSHGELFF

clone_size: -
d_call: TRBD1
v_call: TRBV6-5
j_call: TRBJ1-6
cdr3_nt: TGTGCCAGCAGTTACAATGACAGGGTTTTCGATAATTCACCCCTCCACTTT
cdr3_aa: CASSYNDRVFDNSPLHF

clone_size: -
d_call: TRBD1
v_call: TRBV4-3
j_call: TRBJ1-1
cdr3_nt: TGCGCCAGCAGCCAAGATCTCGAGGGGACAGGCTCTGAAGCTTTCTTT
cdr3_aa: CASSQDLEGTGSEAFF

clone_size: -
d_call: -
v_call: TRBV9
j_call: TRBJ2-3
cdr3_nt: TGTGCCAGCACCCCGAAGACTGCGACAACGCAGTATTTT
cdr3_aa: CASTPKTATTQYF

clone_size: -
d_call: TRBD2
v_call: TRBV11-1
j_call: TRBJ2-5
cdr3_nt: TGTGCCAGCAGCCGGGAGACTAGCGGGGAGACCCAGTACTTC
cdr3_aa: CASSRETSGETQYF

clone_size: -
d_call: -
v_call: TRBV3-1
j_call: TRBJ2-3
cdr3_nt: TGTGCCAGCAGCCCCCCGGGGAGGAAAAAGGATACGCAGTATTTT
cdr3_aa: CASSPPGRKKDTQYF

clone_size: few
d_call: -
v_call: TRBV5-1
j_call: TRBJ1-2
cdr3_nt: TGCGCCAGCAGCTCGACGTATCTCTCGGGCGGCTACACCTTC
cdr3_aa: CASSSTYLSGGYTF

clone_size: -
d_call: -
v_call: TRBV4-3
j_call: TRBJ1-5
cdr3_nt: TGCGCCAGCAGCCAAGATTGGTCGGGCAATCAGCCCCAGCATTTT
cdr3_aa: CASSQDWSGNQPQHF

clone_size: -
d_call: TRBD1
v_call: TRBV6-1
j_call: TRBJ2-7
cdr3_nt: TGTGCCAGCAGTGTCTACAGGGGAGAGGGCTACGAGCAGTACTTC
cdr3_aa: CASSVYRGEGYEQYF

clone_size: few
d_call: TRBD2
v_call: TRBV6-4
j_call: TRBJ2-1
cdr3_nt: TGTGCCAGCAGAGGACTAGCGGGGGAAGGTGAGCAGTTCTTC
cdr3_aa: CASRGLAGEGEQFF

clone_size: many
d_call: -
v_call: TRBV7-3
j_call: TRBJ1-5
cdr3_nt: TGTGCCAGCAGCTTAGCGGGGGAACATAGCCAGGGCAGCCGCTTGAATGGCAATCAGCCCCAGCATTTT
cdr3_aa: CASSLAGEHSQGSRLNGNQPQHF

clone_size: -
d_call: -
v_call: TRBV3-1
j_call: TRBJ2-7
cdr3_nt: TGTGCCAGCAGCGGGAAGACGGACGGCTCCTACGAGCAGTACTTC
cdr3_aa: CASSGKTDGSYEQYF

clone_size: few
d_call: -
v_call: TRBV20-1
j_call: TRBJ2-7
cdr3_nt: TGCAGTGCTGCGGACGGGACCTCCTACGAGCAGTACTTC
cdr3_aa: CSAADGTSYEQYF

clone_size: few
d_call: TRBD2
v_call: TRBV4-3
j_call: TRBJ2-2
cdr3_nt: TGCGCCAGCAGCCAAGAGTTGCCGGGGGGGTCCACCGGGGAGCTGTTTTTT
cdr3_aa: CASSQELPGGSTGELFF

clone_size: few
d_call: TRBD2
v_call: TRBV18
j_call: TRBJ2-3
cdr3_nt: TGTGCCAGCTCACCACCTAGCGGGGGGCCGGGCACGCAGTATTTT
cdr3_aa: CASSPPSGGPGTQYF

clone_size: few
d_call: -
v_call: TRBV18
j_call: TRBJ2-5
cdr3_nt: TGTGCCAGCTCACCACATGGAGGATACCAAGAGACCCAGTACTTC
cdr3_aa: CASSPHGGYQETQYF

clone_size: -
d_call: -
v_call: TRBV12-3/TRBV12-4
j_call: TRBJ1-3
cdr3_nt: TGTGCCAGCAGTCGAATATCCTCTGGAAACACCATATATTTT
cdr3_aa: CASSRISSGNTIYF

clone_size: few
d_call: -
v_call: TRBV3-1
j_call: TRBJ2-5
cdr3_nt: TGTGCCAGCAGCCAAGGATCAGGGGGGCTAGGTGATACCCAGTACTTC
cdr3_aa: CASSQGSGGLGDTQYF

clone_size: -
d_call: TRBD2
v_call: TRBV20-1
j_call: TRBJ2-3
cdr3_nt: TGCAGTGCTCCGGGACTAGCGGATACGCAGTATTTT
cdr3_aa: CSAPGLADTQYF

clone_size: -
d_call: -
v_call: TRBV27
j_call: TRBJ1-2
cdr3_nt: TGTGCCAGCAGTTATACCGGGGGGGCGCGGGGCTACACCTTC
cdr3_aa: CASSYTGGARGYTF

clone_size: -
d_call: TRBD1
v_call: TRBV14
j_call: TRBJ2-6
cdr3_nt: TGTGCCAGCAGCCAGGGACAGGGAGATGCGGTCCTGACTTTC
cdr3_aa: CASSQGQGDAVLTF

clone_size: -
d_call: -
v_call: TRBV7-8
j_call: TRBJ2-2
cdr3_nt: TGTGCCAGCGGGACCATCGGGACCAGAAACACCGGGGAGCTGTTTTTT
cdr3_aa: CASGTIGTRNTGELFF

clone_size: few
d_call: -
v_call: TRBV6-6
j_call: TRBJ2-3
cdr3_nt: TGTGCCAGCAACCGACACTCCATCCGCCGCACAGATACGCAGTATTTT
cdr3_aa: CASNRHSIRRTDTQYF

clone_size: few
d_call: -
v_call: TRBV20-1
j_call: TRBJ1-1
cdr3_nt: TGCAGTGCTAGAGATCCTGTGAACACTGAAGCTTTCTTT
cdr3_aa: CSARDPVNTEAFF

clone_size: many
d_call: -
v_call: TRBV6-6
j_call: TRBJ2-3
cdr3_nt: TGTGCCAGCAAGGGGGATACGCAGTATTTT
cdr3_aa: CASKGDTQYF

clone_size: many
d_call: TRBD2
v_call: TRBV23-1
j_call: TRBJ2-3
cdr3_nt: TGCGCCAGCAGTCAAGGTAGCGGGGAGACAGATACGCAGTATTTT
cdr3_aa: CASSQGSGETDTQYF

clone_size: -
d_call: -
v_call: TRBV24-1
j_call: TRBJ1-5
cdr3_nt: TGTGCCACCAGTGACCCCCGTCTAGGACCTTATCAGCCCCAGCATTTT
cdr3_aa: CATSDPRLGPYQPQHF

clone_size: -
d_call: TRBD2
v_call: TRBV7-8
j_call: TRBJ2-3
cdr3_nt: TGTGCCAGCAGCTTAACCAGCGGGGGTCCCACAGATACGCAGTATTTT
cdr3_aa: CASSLTSGGPTDTQYF

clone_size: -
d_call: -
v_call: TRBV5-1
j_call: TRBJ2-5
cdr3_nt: TGCGCCAGCAGCGGGACACCCTCGTACCAAGAGACCCAGTACTTC
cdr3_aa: CASSGTPSYQETQYF

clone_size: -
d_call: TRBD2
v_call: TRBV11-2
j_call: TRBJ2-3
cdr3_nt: TGTGCCAGCAGCCAGGGACTAGCGGTCACAGATACGCAGTATTTT
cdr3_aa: CASSQGLAVTDTQYF

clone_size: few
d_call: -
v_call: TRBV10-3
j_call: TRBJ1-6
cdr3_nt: TGTGCCATCAGTGTGGAGAATAATTCACCCCTCCACTTT
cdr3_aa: CAISVENNSPLHF

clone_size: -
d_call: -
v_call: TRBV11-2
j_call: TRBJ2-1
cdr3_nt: TGTGCCAGCAGCTCCCTAGGAGCGACGACCTCCTACAATGAGCAGTTCTTC
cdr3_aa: CASSSLGATTSYNEQFF

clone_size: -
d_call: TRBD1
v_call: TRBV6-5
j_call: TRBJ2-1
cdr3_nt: TGTGCCAGCACCCAGGGGGATGAGCAGTTCTTC
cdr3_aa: CASTQGDEQFF

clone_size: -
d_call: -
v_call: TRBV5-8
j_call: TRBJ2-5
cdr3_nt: TGTGCCAGCAGCTTGGGTACTCGGACTTCGACGGAGACCCAGTACTTC
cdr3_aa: CASSLGTRTSTETQYF

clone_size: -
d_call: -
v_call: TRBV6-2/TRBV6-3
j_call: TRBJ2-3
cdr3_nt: TGTGCCAGCAGAAAGGATGGGGGCACAGATACGCAGTATTTT
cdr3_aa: CASRKDGGTDTQYF

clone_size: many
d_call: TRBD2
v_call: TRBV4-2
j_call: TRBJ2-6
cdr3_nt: TGTGCCAGCAGCCAAGTGCTCGGTCTAGCGGAGGGGCTGATCTCTGGGGCCAACGTCCTGACTTTC
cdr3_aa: CASSQVLGLAEGLISGANVLTF

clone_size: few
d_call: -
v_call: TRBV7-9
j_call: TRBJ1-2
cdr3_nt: TGTGCCAGCAGCCCGATACGGGGCTACACCTTC
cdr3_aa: CASSPIRGYTF

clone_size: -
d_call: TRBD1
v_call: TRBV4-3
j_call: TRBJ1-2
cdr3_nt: TGCGCCAGCAGCCGGACAGATCCGGGACAGGGCGGCGGCTACACCTTC
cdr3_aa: CASSRTDPGQGGGYTF

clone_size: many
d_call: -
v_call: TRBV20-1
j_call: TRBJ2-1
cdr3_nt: TGCAGTGCTAGCCGCGGGTCCCGTGGCCACAATGAGCAGTTCTTC
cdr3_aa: CSASRGSRGHNEQFF

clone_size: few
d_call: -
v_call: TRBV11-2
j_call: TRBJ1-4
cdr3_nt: TGTGCCAGCAGCTTAGGGTACACCCATGAAAAACTGTTTTTT
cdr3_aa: CASSLGYTHEKLFF

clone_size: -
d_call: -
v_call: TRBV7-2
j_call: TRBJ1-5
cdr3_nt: TGTGCCAGCAGCTTAGGAGTCAATCAGCCCCAGCATTTT
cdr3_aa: CASSLGVNQPQHF

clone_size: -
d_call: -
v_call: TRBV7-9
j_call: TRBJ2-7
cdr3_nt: TGTGCCAGCAGCTTAGAACCAGGATCCTACGAGCAGTACTTC
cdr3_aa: CASSLEPGSYEQYF

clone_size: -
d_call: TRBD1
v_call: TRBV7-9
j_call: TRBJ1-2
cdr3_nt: TGTGCCAGCAGCTTTACAGGGGCTTACGGCTACACCTTC
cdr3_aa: CASSFTGAYGYTF

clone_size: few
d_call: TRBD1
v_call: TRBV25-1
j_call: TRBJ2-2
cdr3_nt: TGTGCCAGCAGTGGGGACAGGGTTACCGGGGAGCTGTTTTTT
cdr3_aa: CASSGDRVTGELFF

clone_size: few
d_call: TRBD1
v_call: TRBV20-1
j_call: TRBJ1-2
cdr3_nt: TGCAGTGCTAGAGATGGCAGGGGGCATAGGGGCTACACCTTC
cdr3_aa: CSARDGRGHRGYTF

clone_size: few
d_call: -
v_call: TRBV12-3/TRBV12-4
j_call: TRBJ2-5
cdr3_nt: TGTGCCAGCAGTCCCCCCGGGACAATGGGCTCCAAGAGTGAGGGCCAGTACTTC
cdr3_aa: CASSPPGTMGSKSEGQYF

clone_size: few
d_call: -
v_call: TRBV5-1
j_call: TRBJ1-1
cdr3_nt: TGCGCCAGCACTAAAGTCTACACTGAAGCTTTCTTT
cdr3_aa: CASTKVYTEAFF

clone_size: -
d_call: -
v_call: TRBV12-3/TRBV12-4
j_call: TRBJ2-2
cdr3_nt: TGTGCCAGCAGCCCCCTGGGGGTCCGGCCCGGGGAGCTGTTTTTT
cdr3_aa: CASSPLGVRPGELFF

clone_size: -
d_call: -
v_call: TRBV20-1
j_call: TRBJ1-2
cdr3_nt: TGCAGTGCTAGATTCCCCTCGGGGGCCACCTTC
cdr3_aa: CSARFPSGATF

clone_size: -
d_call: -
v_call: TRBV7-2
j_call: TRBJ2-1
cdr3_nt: TGTGCCAGCAGCTTATACGTCAGTGAGCAGTTCTTC
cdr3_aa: CASSLYVSEQFF